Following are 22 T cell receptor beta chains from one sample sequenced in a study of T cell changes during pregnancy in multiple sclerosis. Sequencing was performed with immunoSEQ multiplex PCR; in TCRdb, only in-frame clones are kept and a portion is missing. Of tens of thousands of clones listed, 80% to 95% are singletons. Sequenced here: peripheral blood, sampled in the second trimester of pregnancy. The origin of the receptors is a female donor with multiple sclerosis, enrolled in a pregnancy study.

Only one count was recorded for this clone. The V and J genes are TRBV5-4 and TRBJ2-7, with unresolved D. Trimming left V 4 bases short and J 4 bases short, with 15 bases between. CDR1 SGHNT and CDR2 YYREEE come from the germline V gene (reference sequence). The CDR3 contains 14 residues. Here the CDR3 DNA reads TGTGCCAGCAGCAAGCACCCCCAGGATTACGAGCAGTACTTC. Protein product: CASSKHPQDYEQYF.

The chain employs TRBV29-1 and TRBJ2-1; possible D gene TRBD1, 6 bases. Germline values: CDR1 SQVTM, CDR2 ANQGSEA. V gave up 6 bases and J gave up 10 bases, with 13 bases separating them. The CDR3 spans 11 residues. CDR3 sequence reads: CSVKGTFEQFF. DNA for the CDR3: TGCAGCGTCAAAGGGACATTCGAGCAGTTCTTC.

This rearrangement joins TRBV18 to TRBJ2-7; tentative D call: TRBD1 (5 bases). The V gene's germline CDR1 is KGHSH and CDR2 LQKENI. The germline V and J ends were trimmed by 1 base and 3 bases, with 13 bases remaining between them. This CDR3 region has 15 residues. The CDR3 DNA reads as TGTGCCAGCTCACCACGTGTTGTACAGGTCTACGAGCAGTACTTC. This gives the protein CASSPRVVQVYEQYF.

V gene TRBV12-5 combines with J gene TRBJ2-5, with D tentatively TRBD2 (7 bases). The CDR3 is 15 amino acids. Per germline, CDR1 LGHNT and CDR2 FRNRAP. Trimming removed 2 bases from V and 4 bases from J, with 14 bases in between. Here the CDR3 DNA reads TGTGCTAGTGGTTTGACGGGGGGCCGAGCAGAGACCCAGTACTTC. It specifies CASGLTGGRAETQYF.

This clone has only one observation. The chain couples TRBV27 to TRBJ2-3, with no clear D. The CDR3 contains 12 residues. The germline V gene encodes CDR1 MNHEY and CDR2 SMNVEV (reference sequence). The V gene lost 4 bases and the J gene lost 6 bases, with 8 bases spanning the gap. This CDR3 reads CASSSSWDTQYF. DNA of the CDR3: TGTGCCAGCAGTTCCAGTTGGGATACGCAGTATTTT.

The CDR3 sequence is CASSQEAGTAYQPQHF. For the CDR3, the DNA is TGCGCCAGCAGCCAAGAAGCCGGGACAGCCTATCAGCCCCAGCATTTT. The rearrangement uses TRBV4-1 and TRBJ1-5, with 7 bases fitting TRBD1. Unmatched junction bases numbered 7, after V lost 0 bases and J lost 5 bases. There are 16 residues in the CDR3. Germline V lookup: CDR1 MGHRA, CDR2 YSYEKL.

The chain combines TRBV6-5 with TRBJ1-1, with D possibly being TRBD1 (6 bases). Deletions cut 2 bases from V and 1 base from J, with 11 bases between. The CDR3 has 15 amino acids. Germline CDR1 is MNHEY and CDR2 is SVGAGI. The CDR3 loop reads CASSYPRGGNTEAFF. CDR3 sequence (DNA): TGTGCCAGCAGTTACCCCAGAGGGGGGAACACTGAAGCTTTCTTT.

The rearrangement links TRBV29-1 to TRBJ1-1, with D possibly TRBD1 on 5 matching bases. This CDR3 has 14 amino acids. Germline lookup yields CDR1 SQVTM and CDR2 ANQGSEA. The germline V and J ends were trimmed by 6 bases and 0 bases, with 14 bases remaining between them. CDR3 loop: CSVETLTVNTEAFF. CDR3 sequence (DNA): TGCAGCGTCGAAACGTTGACAGTGAACACTGAAGCTTTCTTT. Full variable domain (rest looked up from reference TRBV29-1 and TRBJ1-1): SAVISQKPSRDICQRGTSLTIQCQVDSQVTMMFWYRQQPGQSLTLIATANQGSEATYESGFVIDKFPISRPNLTFSTLTVSNMSPEDSSIYLCSVETLTVNTEAFFGQGTRLTVV.

The CDR3 DNA reads as TGTGCCAGCAGCTTGGCCCGGACAGGGGGGGACACTGAAGCTTTCTTT. It specifies CASSLARTGGDTEAFF. The rearrangement links TRBV5-5 to TRBJ1-1, with 10 nucleotides matching TRBD1. The CDR3 spans 16 residues. In germline, CDR1 is SGHKS, CDR2 YYEKEE (reference sequence). J lost 3 bases, V lost 0 bases, and 5 bases had no gene match.

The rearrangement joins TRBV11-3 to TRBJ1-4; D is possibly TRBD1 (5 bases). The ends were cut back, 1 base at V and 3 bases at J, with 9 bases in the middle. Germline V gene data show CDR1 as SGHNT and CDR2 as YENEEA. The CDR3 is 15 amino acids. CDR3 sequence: CASSLAQGANEKLFF. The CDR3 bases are TGTGCCAGCAGCTTAGCCCAGGGTGCTAATGAAAAACTGTTTTTT.

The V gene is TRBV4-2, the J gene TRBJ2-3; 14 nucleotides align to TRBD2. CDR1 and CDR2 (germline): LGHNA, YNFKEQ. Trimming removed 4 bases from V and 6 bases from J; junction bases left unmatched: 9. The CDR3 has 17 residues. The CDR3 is CASSLSGTSGSSDTQYF. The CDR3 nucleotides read TGTGCCAGCAGCCTTTCCGGGACTAGCGGGAGTTCCGATACGCAGTATTTT.

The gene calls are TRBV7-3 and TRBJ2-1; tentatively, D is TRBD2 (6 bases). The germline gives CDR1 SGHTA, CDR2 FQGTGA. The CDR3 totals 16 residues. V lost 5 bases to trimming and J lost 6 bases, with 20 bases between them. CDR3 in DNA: TGTGCCAGCAGCCAAATGTCCGGGAGAGGTCCCAATGAGCAGTTCTTC. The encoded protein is CASSQMSGRGPNEQFF. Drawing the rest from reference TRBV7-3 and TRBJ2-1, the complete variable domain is GAGVSQTPSNKVTEKGKYVELRCDPISGHTALYWYRQSLGQGPEFLIYFQGTGAADDSGLPNDRFFAVRPEGSVSTLKIQRTERGDSAVYLCASSQMSGRGPNEQFFGPGTRLTVL.

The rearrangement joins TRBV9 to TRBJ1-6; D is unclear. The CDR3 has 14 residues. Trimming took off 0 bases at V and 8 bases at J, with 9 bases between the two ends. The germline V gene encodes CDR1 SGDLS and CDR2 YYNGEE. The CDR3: CASSVGRAYSPLHF. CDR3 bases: TGTGCCAGCAGCGTAGGGCGGGCGTATTCACCCCTCCACTTT.

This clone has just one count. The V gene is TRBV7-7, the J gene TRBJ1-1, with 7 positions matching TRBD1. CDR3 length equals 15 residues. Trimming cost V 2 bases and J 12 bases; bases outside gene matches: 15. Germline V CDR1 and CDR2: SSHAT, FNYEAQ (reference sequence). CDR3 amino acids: CASSLRGGLKIITFF. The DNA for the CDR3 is TGTGCCAGCAGCTTAAGAGGGGGCTTGAAGATAATTACTTTCTTT.

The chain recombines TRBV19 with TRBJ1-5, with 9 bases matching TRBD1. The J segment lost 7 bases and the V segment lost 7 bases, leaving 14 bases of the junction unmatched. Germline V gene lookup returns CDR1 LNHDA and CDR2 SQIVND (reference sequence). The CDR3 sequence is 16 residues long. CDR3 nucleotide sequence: TGTGCCAGTAAGTCGGGACAGGGTAATAGGATCCAGCCCCAGCATTTT. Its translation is CASKSGQGNRIQPQHF.

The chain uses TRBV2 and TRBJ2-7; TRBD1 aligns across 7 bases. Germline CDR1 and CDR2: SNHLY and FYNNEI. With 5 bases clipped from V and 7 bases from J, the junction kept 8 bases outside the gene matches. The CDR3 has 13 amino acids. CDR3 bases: TGTGCCAGCAGTCCGGACAGGATGAGGGAGCAGTACTTC. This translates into CASSPDRMREQYF.

The CDR3 nucleotides are TGTGCCAGCAGCCTAGACAGGGGGCTTAACACCGGGGAGCTGTTTTTT. It translates to CASSLDRGLNTGELFF. The chain is built from TRBV14 and TRBJ2-2, with 10 bases identical to TRBD1. Looked up from germline, CDR1 is SGHDN and CDR2 is FVKESK. The CDR3 is made up of 16 amino acids. J was trimmed by 2 bases and V by 4 bases; bases with no gene match: 4. The full variable domain, with the rest looked up from reference TRBV14 and TRBJ2-2, is EAGVTQFPSHSVIEKGQTVTLRCDPISGHDNLYWYRRVMGKEIKFLLHFVKESKQDESGMPNNRFLAERTGGTYSTLKVQPAELEDSGVYFCASSLDRGLNTGELFFGEGSRLTVL.

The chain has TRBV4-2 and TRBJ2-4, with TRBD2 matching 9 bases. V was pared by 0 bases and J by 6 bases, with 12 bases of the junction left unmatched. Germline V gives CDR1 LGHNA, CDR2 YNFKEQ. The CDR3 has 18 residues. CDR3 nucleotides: TGTGCCAGCAGCCAAGATGGTGATAGCGGGAGATGGGGAAACATTCAGTACTTC. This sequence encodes CASSQDGDSGRWGNIQYF.

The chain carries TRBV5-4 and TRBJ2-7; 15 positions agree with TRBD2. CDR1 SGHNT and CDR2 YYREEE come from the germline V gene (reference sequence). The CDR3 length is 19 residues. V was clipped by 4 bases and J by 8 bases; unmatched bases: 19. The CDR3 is CASSPRTSGGAPPQPQQYF. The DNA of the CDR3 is TGTGCCAGCAGCCCGAGGACTAGCGGGGGGGCACCCCCACAGCCTCAGCAGTACTTC.

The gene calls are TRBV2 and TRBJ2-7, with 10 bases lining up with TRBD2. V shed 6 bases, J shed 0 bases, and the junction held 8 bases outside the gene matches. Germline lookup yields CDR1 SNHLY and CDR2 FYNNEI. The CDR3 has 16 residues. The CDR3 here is CASRNLAGENSYEQYF. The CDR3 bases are TGTGCCAGCAGAAACCTAGCGGGAGAGAACTCCTACGAGCAGTACTTC.

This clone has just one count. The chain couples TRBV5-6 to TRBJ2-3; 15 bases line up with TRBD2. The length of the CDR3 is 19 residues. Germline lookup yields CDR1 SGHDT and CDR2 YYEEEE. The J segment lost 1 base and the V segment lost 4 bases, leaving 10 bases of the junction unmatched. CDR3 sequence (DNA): TGTGCCAGCAGCGCCCTCGGGACTAGCGGGGGGAGGGGCACAGATACGCAGTATTTT. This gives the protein CASSALGTSGGRGTDTQYF.

The CDR3 spells CAWNTGQVYGYTF. CDR3 nucleotide sequence: TGTGCCTGGAACACGGGACAGGTCTATGGCTACACCTTC. The gene calls are TRBV30 and TRBJ1-2; TRBD1 aligns across 8 bases. The germline V gene has CDR1 GTSNPN and CDR2 SVGIG (reference sequence). Germline trimming cut 4 bases from V and 4 bases from J; bases unmatched to any gene: 5. The CDR3 spans 13 residues.